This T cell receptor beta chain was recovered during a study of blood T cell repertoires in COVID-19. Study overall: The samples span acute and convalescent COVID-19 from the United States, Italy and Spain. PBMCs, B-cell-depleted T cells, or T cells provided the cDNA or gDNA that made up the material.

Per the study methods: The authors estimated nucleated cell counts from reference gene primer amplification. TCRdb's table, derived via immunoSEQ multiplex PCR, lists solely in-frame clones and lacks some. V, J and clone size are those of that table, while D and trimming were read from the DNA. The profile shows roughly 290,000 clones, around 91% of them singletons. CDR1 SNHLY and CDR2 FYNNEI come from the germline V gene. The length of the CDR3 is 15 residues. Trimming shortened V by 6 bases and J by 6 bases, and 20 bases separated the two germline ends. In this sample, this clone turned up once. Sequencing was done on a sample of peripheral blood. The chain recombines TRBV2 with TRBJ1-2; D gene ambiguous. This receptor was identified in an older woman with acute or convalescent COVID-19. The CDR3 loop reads CASRNPPAGENGYTF. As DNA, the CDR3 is TGTGCCAGCAGGAATCCCCCGGCGGGAGAGAATGGCTACACCTTC.